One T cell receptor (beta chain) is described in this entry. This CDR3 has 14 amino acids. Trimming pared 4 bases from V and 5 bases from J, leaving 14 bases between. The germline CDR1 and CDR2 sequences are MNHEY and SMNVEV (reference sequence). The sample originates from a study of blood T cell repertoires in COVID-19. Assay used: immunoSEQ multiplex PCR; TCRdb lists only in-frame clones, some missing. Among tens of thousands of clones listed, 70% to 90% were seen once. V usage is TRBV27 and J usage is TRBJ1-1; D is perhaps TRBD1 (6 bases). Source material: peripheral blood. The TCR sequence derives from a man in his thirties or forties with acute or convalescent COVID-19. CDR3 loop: CASSSLGARTEAFF. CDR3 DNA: TGTGCCAGCAGTTCGTTGGGGGCTCGGACTGAAGCTTTCTTT.